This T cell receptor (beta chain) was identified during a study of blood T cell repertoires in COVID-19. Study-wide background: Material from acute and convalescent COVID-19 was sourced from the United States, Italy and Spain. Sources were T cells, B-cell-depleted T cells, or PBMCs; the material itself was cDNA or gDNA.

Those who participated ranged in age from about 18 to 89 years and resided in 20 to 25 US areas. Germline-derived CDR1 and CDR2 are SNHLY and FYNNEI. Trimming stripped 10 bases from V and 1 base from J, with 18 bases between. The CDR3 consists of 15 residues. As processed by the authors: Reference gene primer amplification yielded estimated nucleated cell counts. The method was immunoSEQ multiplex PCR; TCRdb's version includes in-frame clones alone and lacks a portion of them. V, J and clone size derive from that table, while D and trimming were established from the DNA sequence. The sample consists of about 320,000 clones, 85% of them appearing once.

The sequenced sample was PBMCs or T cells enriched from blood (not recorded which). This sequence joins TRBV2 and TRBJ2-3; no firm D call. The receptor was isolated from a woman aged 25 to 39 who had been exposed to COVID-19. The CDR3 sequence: CATQRIVSGTDTQYF. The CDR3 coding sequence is TGTGCCACCCAGAGGATAGTGTCGGGCACAGATACGCAGTATTTT.